The next 32 T cell receptor beta chains were all read from a single sample in a study of blood T cell repertoires in COVID-19. Assay used: immunoSEQ multiplex PCR; TCRdb lists only in-frame clones, some missing. The sample records over 120,000 clones, around 88% being singletons. The source material was peripheral blood. All receptors come from a man in his fifties or sixties with active or convalescent COVID-19.

The chain joins TRBV6-2 or TRBV6-3 to TRBJ2-7; tentatively, D is TRBD2 (7 bases). The CDR3 extends over 15 amino acids. The V gene lost 1 base and the J gene lost 0 bases, with 10 bases spanning the gap. Germline V CDR1 and CDR2: MNHEY, SVGEGT. The CDR3 is CASSYWGGPSYEQYF. The CDR3 DNA sequence: TGTGCCAGCAGTTACTGGGGGGGCCCCTCCTACGAGCAGTACTTC.

This chain links TRBV7-2 with TRBJ1-2; 8 positions agree with TRBD1. The germline V gene has CDR1 SGHTA and CDR2 FQGNSA. The CDR3 has 15 amino acids. V lost 5 bases, J lost 6 bases, and 11 bases stayed unmatched. The CDR3 here is CASSLQPTGENGYTF. The CDR3 region has the DNA TGTGCCAGCAGCCTCCAACCGACAGGGGAGAATGGCTACACCTTC. The full variable domain, completed using reference TRBV7-2 and TRBJ1-2, is GAGVSQSPSNKVTEKGKDVELRCDPISGHTALYWYRQSLGQGLEFLIYFQGNSAPDKSGLPSDRFSAERTGGSVSTLTIQRTQQEDSAVYLCASSLQPTGENGYTFGSGTRLTVV.

The chain recombines TRBV27 with TRBJ1-2; TRBD1 matches 10 bases. Germline-derived CDR1 and CDR2 are MNHEY and SMNVEV (reference sequence). V was pared by 5 bases and J by 2 bases, with 2 bases of the junction left unmatched. The CDR3 spans 14 residues. The chain's CDR3 is CASSLTGGNYGYTF. In nucleotides, the CDR3 is TGTGCCAGCAGTCTGACAGGGGGCAACTATGGCTACACCTTC.

The chain links TRBV5-1 to TRBJ2-1, with 12 bases matching TRBD1. J lost 0 bases, V lost 4 bases, and 2 bases had no gene match. The CDR3 runs 16 residues. Germline values: CDR1 SGHRS, CDR2 YFSETQ. This chain's CDR3 is CASSGGQGASYNEQFF. In DNA, the CDR3 is TGCGCCAGCAGCGGGGGACAGGGGGCCTCCTACAATGAGCAGTTCTTC.

The CDR3 here is CASSLQGGTEAFF. CDR3 in DNA: TGTGCCAGCAGCCTCCAGGGAGGGACTGAAGCTTTCTTT. The chain links TRBV11-3 to TRBJ1-1; D is possibly TRBD1 (5 bases). The CDR3 has 13 residues. Germline assignment: CDR1 SGHNT and CDR2 YENEEA. The V end lost 5 bases, the J end lost 5 bases, and 12 bases lay between the germline ends. Variable domain in full (rest from reference TRBV11-3 and TRBJ1-1): EAGVVQSPRYKIIEKKQPVAFWCNPISGHNTLYWYLQNLGQGPELLIRYENEEAVDDSQLPKDRFSAERLKGVDSTLKIQPAELGDSAVYLCASSLQGGTEAFFGQGTRLTVV.

This sequence joins TRBV3-1 (or the pseudogene TRBV3-2) and TRBJ2-7; D is unresolved. V lost 4 bases, J lost 4 bases, and 11 bases lay in between. In germline, CDR1 is LGHDT, CDR2 YNNKEL (reference sequence). This CDR3 comprises 13 residues. Here the CDR3 reads CASSPNGQYEQYF. CDR3 bases: TGTGCCAGCAGCCCGAATGGGCAATACGAGCAGTACTTC.

The chain uses TRBV30 and TRBJ2-3; maybe TRBD2 (5 bases). The germline V and J ends were trimmed by 6 bases and 4 bases, with 8 bases remaining between them. The V gene's germline CDR1 is GTSNPN and CDR2 SVGIG (reference sequence). The CDR3 has 11 amino acids. The CDR3 region is CACTGADTQYF. DNA for the CDR3: TGTGCCTGCACCGGGGCAGATACGCAGTATTTT. Filled out from reference TRBV30 and TRBJ2-3, the complete variable domain reads SQTIHQWPATLVQPVGSPLSLECTVEGTSNPNLYWYRQAAGRGLQLLFYSVGIGQISSEVPQNLSASRPQDRQFILSSKKLLLSDSGFYLCACTGADTQYFGPGTRLTVL.

The chain recombines TRBV27 with TRBJ2-3; D uncertain. This CDR3 comprises 18 residues. Germline V lookup: CDR1 MNHEY, CDR2 SMNVEV (reference sequence). Trimming took off 5 bases at V and 1 base at J, with 22 bases between the two ends. The CDR3 sequence: CASSPPRSQPHRTDTQYF. DNA of the CDR3: TGTGCCAGCAGTCCGCCCCGGAGTCAGCCTCACCGCACAGATACGCAGTATTTT.

The V call is TRBV6-2 or TRBV6-3, the J call TRBJ2-2, with a possible D match to TRBD2 (6 bases). This CDR3 is built from 14 residues. CDR1 and CDR2 from the germline V gene are MNHEY and SVGEGT. Trimming took 5 bases from V and 2 from J, leaving 9 bases between them. The CDR3 DNA follows: TGTGCCAGCAGTGCGACTAGAAACACCGGGGAGCTGTTTTTT. The encoded protein is CASSATRNTGELFF.

This clone was counted once. The chain links TRBV14 to TRBJ2-5; TRBD1 aligns across 7 bases. Germline trimming cut 4 bases from V and 5 bases from J; bases unmatched to any gene: 10. CDR3 length: 15 amino acids. Germline V CDR1 and CDR2: SGHDN, FVKESK. The CDR3 DNA reads as TGTGCCAGCAGCCCCCGCGACAGGGATATCGAGACCCAGTACTTC. Residues: CASSPRDRDIETQYF.

The chain is built from TRBV29-1 and TRBJ1-5; 7 bases fit TRBD1. CDR1 SQVTM and CDR2 ANQGSEA come from the germline V gene. The CDR3 sequence is 16 residues long. The V and J ends lost 6 bases and 0 bases, in that order; junction bases with no gene match: 11. CDR3 in amino acids: CSVSGGTVDSNQPQHF. CDR3 nucleotides: TGCAGCGTCTCGGGTGGGACAGTTGATAGCAATCAGCCCCAGCATTTT.

The chain joins TRBV19 to TRBJ2-3; the match to TRBD2 covers 9 bases. Germline CDR1 is LNHDA and CDR2 is SQIVND (reference sequence). The CDR3 runs to 17 residues. The trim removed 10 bases at V and 4 bases at J, leaving 18 bases unmatched. The DNA for the CDR3 is TGTGCCACGAAGAGCGGGAGGTCCGGGTCTTACCCAGATACGCAGTATTTT. Its protein product is CATKSGRSGSYPDTQYF.

V usage is TRBV30 and J usage is TRBJ2-7, with 8 bases lining up with TRBD1. Trimming removed 7 bases from V and 4 bases from J; junction bases left unmatched: 6. The CDR3 runs 12 residues. Germline V gene sequence: CDR1 GTSNPN, CDR2 SVGIG (reference sequence). The CDR3, as DNA: TGTGCCTTTGACAGGGGTGGGTACGAGCAGTACTTC. It yields the protein CAFDRGGYEQYF.

To note about this clone: This sample includes further DNA sequences coding for the same CDR3. The gene calls are TRBV5-4 and TRBJ2-2, with 7 bases fitting TRBD2. Germline values: CDR1 SGHNT, CDR2 YYREEE (reference sequence). Unmatched junction bases numbered 3, after V lost 0 bases and J lost 1 base. The CDR3 runs to 16 residues. CDR3 protein: CASSLAQRGNTGELFF. CDR3 DNA: TGTGCCAGCAGCTTGGCTCAGCGGGGGAACACCGGGGAGCTGTTTTTT.

In its sample, this clone was seen once. J is TRBJ2-3 and V is TRBV4-2; no definite D call. The CDR3 spans 14 residues. Trimming removed 4 bases at V and 0 bases at J, with 8 bases between. Germline V CDR1 and CDR2: LGHNA, YNFKEQ. The CDR3 nucleotides read TGTGCCAGCAGCCGGCCATCTAGCACAGATACGCAGTATTTT. Protein sequence: CASSRPSSTDTQYF.

The chain links TRBV24-1 to TRBJ1-6; D remains ambiguous. Germline V CDR1 and CDR2: KGHDR, SFDVKD. Trimming stripped 5 bases from V and 5 bases from J, with 9 bases between. This CDR3 is 14 amino acids long. CDR3 in DNA: TGTGCCACCAGTGTTGCCCAGGATAATTCACCCCTCCACTTT. This encodes CATSVAQDNSPLHF.

The genes are TRBV5-4 and TRBJ2-2; a possible D gene is TRBD1 (6 bases). V was pared by 1 base and J by 3 bases, with 13 bases between. This CDR3 is built from 16 residues. Per the germline V gene, CDR1 is SGHNT and CDR2 is YYREEE (reference sequence). CDR3 DNA sequence: TGTGCCAGCAGCTTGTCGGCAGGGGCGCACACCGGGGAGCTGTTTTTT. Its translation: CASSLSAGAHTGELFF. Together with reference TRBV5-4 and TRBJ2-2, the CDR3 gives the full variable domain: ETGVTQSPTHLIKTRGQQVTLRCSSQSGHNTVSWYQQALGQGPQFIFQYYREEENGRGNFPPRFSGLQFPNYSSELNVNALELDDSALYLCASSLSAGAHTGELFFGEGSRLTVL.

The chain couples TRBV7-8 to TRBJ2-1, with TRBD2 matching over 13 bases. This CDR3 has 17 residues. CDR1 SGHVS and CDR2 FQNEAQ come from the germline V gene. The V segment lost 1 base and the J segment 4 bases; nucleotides outside the gene matches: 4. The CDR3 sequence: CASSLGTSGRGYNEQFF. For the CDR3, the DNA is TGTGCCAGCAGCTTAGGGACTAGCGGGAGAGGGTACAATGAGCAGTTCTTC.

The chain links TRBV28 to TRBJ2-3; D possibly corresponds to TRBD2 (6 bases). The CDR3 is made up of 15 amino acids. The V end lost 7 bases, the J end lost 1 base, and 15 bases lay between the germline ends. Germline V CDR1 and CDR2: MDHEN, SYDVKM. As DNA, the CDR3 is TGTGCCAGCATTTCCGGGAGTATAGGCACAGATACGCAGTATTTT. Its translation is CASISGSIGTDTQYF.

The genes are TRBV7-9 and TRBJ1-4, with a possible D match to TRBD1 (5 bases). CDR1 and CDR2 from the germline V gene are SEHNR and FQNEAQ (reference sequence). This CDR3 region has 15 residues. V was trimmed by 5 bases and J by 7 bases, leaving 17 bases between them. The CDR3 DNA is TGTGCCAGCAGCACGCAGACGGGGGGATCTGAAAAACTGTTTTTT. It specifies CASSTQTGGSEKLFF.

J is TRBJ1-1 and V is TRBV6-2 or TRBV6-3; D is unresolved. V lost 5 bases to trimming and J lost 1 base, with 20 bases between them. CDR1 is MNHEY, CDR2 SVGEGT, per germline. CDR3 length: 17 residues. The CDR3, as DNA: TGTGCCAGCAGTCGCCACGGTCAAGGGAGAGCGAACACTGAAGCTTTCTTT. This sequence encodes CASSRHGQGRANTEAFF.

The J gene is TRBJ2-1, the V gene TRBV5-4; no reliable D call. Germline CDR1 is SGHNT and CDR2 is YYREEE (reference sequence). Deletions cut 4 bases from V and 6 bases from J, with 23 bases between. The CDR3 spans 17 residues. CDR3 loop: CASSPSPSRLRSNEQFF. The CDR3 bases are TGTGCCAGCAGCCCCAGCCCTTCGAGACTTCGGTCCAATGAGCAGTTCTTC.

The V gene is TRBV9, the J gene TRBJ1-1, with TRBD1 matching over 10 bases. The length of the CDR3 is 16 residues. After removal of 0 bases from V and 3 bases from J, the junction contained 5 bases not matched to a gene. CDR1 is SGDLS and CDR2 is YYNGEE in the germline V gene. Written as DNA, the CDR3 is TGTGCCAGCAGCGTAGGGGGCGGGACAGGGGACACTGAAGCTTTCTTT. Translation gives CASSVGGGTGDTEAFF. The full variable domain, with the rest looked up from reference TRBV9 and TRBJ1-1, is DSGVTQTPKHLITATGQRVTLRCSPRSGDLSVYWYQQSLDQGLQFLIQYYNGEERAKGNILERFSAQQFPDLHSELNLSSLELGDSALYFCASSVGGGTGDTEAFFGQGTRLTVV.

The chain has TRBV7-2 and TRBJ2-7; 8 bases match TRBD1. The CDR3 has 15 residues. CDR1 SGHTA and CDR2 FQGNSA come from the germline V gene. The trim removed 1 base at V and 3 bases at J, leaving 5 bases unmatched. The CDR3 DNA reads as TGTGCCAGCAGCTTAGGACAGGGGAAGAACTACGAGCAGTACTTC. Translating it yields CASSLGQGKNYEQYF.

V is TRBV2 and J is TRBJ1-6; D is perhaps TRBD1 (6 bases). Germline V lookup: CDR1 SNHLY, CDR2 FYNNEI. V lost 6 bases and J lost 6, with 12 bases in between. The CDR3 covers 14 residues. As DNA, the CDR3 is TGTGCCAGCAGAATGAGGACAGCTAATTCACCCCTCCACTTT. Translated: CASRMRTANSPLHF. Combining the CDR3 with reference TRBV2 and TRBJ1-6 gives the whole variable domain EPEVTQTPSHQVTQMGQEVILRCVPISNHLYFYWYRQILGQKVEFLVSFYNNEISEKSEIFDDQFSVERPDGSNFTLKIRSTKLEDSAMYFCASRMRTANSPLHFGNGTRLTVT.

The chain employs TRBV12-3 or TRBV12-4 and TRBJ1-5; 10 bases map to TRBD1. Trimming removed 6 bases from V and 11 bases from J; junction bases left unmatched: 7. The CDR3 is 13 amino acids. CDR3 residues: CASRRTGGRAQHF. The CDR3 region has the DNA TGTGCCAGCAGACGGACAGGGGGGAGAGCCCAGCATTTT.

V is TRBV5-1 and J is TRBJ1-3; the match to TRBD1 covers 8 bases. V lost 2 bases to trimming and J lost 3 bases; unmatched junction nucleotides: 4. CDR1 is SGHRS, CDR2 YFSETQ, per germline. There are 15 residues in the CDR3. Here the CDR3 reads CASSFVQGGGNTIYF. The CDR3 coding sequence is TGCGCCAGCAGCTTTGTACAGGGGGGTGGAAACACCATATATTTT.

This clone was seen once. The chain employs TRBV5-4 and TRBJ2-5, with D maybe TRBD2 (5 bases). CDR3 length: 13 residues. Between the trimmed V and J ends, which lost 4 bases and 3 bases, there was a span of 10 bases. In germline, CDR1 is SGHNT, CDR2 YYREEE (reference sequence). The CDR3 here is CASSRTGKETQYF. CDR3 DNA sequence: TGTGCCAGCAGCCGAACGGGGAAAGAGACCCAGTACTTC.

V gene TRBV6-5 combines with J gene TRBJ2-5; tentatively, D is TRBD1 (5 bases). The germline CDR1 and CDR2 sequences are MNHEY and SVGAGI. V was cut by 2 bases and J by 3 bases, with 16 bases left in between. The CDR3 sequence is 16 residues long. The CDR3 sequence is CASSYDRRVWEETQYF. The DNA of the CDR3 is TGTGCCAGCAGTTACGATCGCAGGGTTTGGGAAGAGACCCAGTACTTC.

The chain links TRBV7-8 to TRBJ2-3, with D possibly matching TRBD2 (6 bases). The CDR3 spans 16 residues. Looked up from germline, CDR1 is SGHVS and CDR2 is FQNEAQ. The V gene lost 6 bases and the J gene lost 6 bases, with 22 bases spanning the gap. The CDR3 region has the DNA TGTGCCAGCAGTCACAGTTTGCCCCCCGCGGGGGATACGCAGTATTTT. Amino acid sequence: CASSHSLPPAGDTQYF.

V usage is TRBV7-3 and J usage is TRBJ2-3; 10 nucleotides agree with TRBD1. Germline V gives CDR1 SGHTA, CDR2 FQGTGA. The CDR3 is 14 amino acids. With V trimmed by 5 bases and J by 6 bases, 5 bases remained unmatched. CDR3 nucleotide sequence: TGTGCCAGCAGCGCGGACAGGGGGGCCGATACGCAGTATTTT. It codes for CASSADRGADTQYF.

This clone was observed once. The V and J genes are TRBV29-1 and TRBJ1-1; D is possibly TRBD1 (6 bases). In germline, CDR1 is SQVTM, CDR2 ANQGSEA. The V end lost 5 bases, the J end lost 5 bases, and 24 bases lay between the germline ends. The CDR3 sequence is 16 residues long. The CDR3 DNA is TGCAGCGTTTCAGAGGGGGGGCTAAGCCGGGGAACTGAAGCTTTCTTT. Translation gives CSVSEGGLSRGTEAFF.